This T cell receptor beta chain originates from a study of blood T cell repertoires in COVID-19. For the study at large: Sites in the United States, Italy and Spain provided acute and convalescent COVID-19 samples. Nucleic acid was either cDNA or gDNA, and it came from T cells, B-cell-depleted T cells, or PBMCs.

In the original analysis: It was from reference gene primer amplification that nucleated cell counts were estimated. Measured with immunoSEQ multiplex PCR; TCRdb has only the in-frame clones, and not every one. The DNA was the basis for D and trimming; V, J and clone size are from that table. The data show under 350,000 clones, approximately 82% seen once. J was trimmed by 13 bases and V by 7 bases; bases with no gene match: 9. This CDR3 is built from 13 residues. Sequences were obtained from peripheral blood. This receptor was identified in a man in his 60s who had recovered from COVID-19. This chain joins TRBV12-3 or TRBV12-4 and TRBJ1-4, with 10 bases matching TRBD1. DNA for the CDR3: TGTGCCAGCACTTGGACAGGGGGTGAGAGACTGTTTTTT. This codes for CASTWTGGERLFF.